Listed here are 18 T cell receptor beta chains from one sample, sequenced in a study of shared clonotypes between healthy human individuals. TCRdb's table, derived via immunoSEQ multiplex PCR, lists solely in-frame clones and lacks some. The table includes about 480,000 clones, 79% detected once. The sequencing sample was made of PBMCs. The receptors stem from a woman aged 40 to 50 in good health. Some clones in this sample may be carry-over from other donors' samples.

The rearrangement joins TRBV20-1 to TRBJ1-1; D remains unclear. V lost 3 bases and J 8 bases, leaving 10 bases between the germline ends. Per the germline V gene, CDR1 is DFQATT and CDR2 is SNEGSKA (reference sequence). This CDR3 is 11 amino acids long. The CDR3 here is CSARLQTEAFF. CDR3 coding DNA: TGCAGTGCTAGGCTACAGACAGAAGCTTTCTTT.

The sample holds one count of this clone. The gene calls are TRBV29-1 and TRBJ2-3, with 8 bases aligning to TRBD2. Germline V gives CDR1 SQVTM, CDR2 ANQGSEA. There are 14 residues in the CDR3. Trimming cost V 7 bases and J 0 bases; bases outside gene matches: 6. CDR3 sequence: CSATSGPSTDTQYF. The CDR3 DNA reads as TGCAGCGCTACTAGCGGTCCTAGCACAGATACGCAGTATTTT.

This clone was observed a handful of times. The V call is TRBV28, the J call TRBJ1-1; possible D gene TRBD1, 5 bases. Trimming took off 2 bases at V and 0 bases at J, with 10 bases between the two ends. Germline assignment: CDR1 MDHEN and CDR2 SYDVKM. The CDR3 runs 15 residues. The CDR3 protein is CASSLAGGMNTEAFF. In nucleotides, the CDR3 is TGTGCCAGCAGTTTAGCGGGGGGGATGAACACTGAAGCTTTCTTT.

DNA for the CDR3: TGTGCCAGCACCTCTAACCCTTCGACGGGAACGCCGGCCGGGGAGCTGTTTTTT. It is translated as CASTSNPSTGTPAGELFF. The J gene is TRBJ2-2, the V gene TRBV7-6, with a weak D call TRBD2 (5 bases). Between the trimmed V and J ends, which lost 7 bases and 6 bases, there was a span of 27 bases. The CDR3 runs 18 residues. Germline V gene lookup returns CDR1 SGHVS and CDR2 FNYEAQ.

V gene TRBV11-2 combines with J gene TRBJ2-2; D perhaps matches TRBD1 (6 bases). The germline V gene encodes CDR1 SGHAT and CDR2 FQNNGV. CDR3 size: 15 residues. V was trimmed by 2 bases and J by 5 bases, leaving 12 bases between them. CDR3 residues: CASSLIRGRTGELFF. CDR3 nucleotide sequence: TGTGCCAGCAGCTTAATCAGGGGACGAACCGGGGAGCTGTTTTTT.

The gene calls are TRBV14 and TRBJ2-1; tentative D call: TRBD2 (5 bases). V lost 3 bases and J lost 2, with 14 bases in between. The germline CDR1 and CDR2 sequences are SGHDN and FVKESK. CDR3 length: 16 residues. CDR3 protein: CASSQYRGWPYNEQFF. CDR3 DNA: TGTGCCAGCAGCCAGTACCGGGGTTGGCCCTACAATGAGCAGTTCTTC.

The chain is built from TRBV7-3 and TRBJ2-1; 10 positions match TRBD2. Losses at the gene ends were 3 bases for V and 7 bases for J; bases not matched to a gene: 6. CDR1 is SGHTA and CDR2 is FQGTGA in the germline V gene. The CDR3 spans 15 residues. The CDR3, as DNA: TGTGCCAGCAGCTTGGCTAGCGGGAGTTGGAATGAGCAGTTCTTC. Its translation is CASSLASGSWNEQFF.

The J gene is TRBJ2-7, the V gene TRBV6-1; the D gene is possibly TRBD1 (5 bases). Germline assignment: CDR1 MNHNS and CDR2 SASEGT. This CDR3 has 13 amino acids. The ends were cut back, 5 bases at V and 4 bases at J, with 12 bases in the middle. DNA of the CDR3: TGTGCCAGCAGTAGAGACAGAGATTACGAGCAGTACTTC. It encodes CASSRDRDYEQYF.

The rearrangement uses TRBV19 and TRBJ2-1, with 15 positions matching TRBD2. J gave up 6 bases and V 0 bases, and 3 bases lay outside the gene matches. Germline assignment: CDR1 LNHDA and CDR2 SQIVND (reference sequence). The length of the CDR3 is 17 residues. CDR3 bases: TGTGCCAGTAGTATAGATGGACTAGCGGGAGGGGTCAATGAGCAGTTCTTC. Encoded protein: CASSIDGLAGGVNEQFF.

The rearrangement joins TRBV7-9 to TRBJ2-2, with no clear D. In germline, CDR1 is SEHNR, CDR2 FQNEAQ (reference sequence). This CDR3 is 12 amino acids long. V shed 4 bases and J shed 6 bases, with 6 bases lying between them. The CDR3 nucleotides are TGTGCCAGCAGCTCCCCTTCCGGGGAGCTGTTTTTT. This sequence encodes CASSSPSGELFF.

This chain joins TRBV6-5 and TRBJ2-7, with TRBD1 matching over 8 bases. V was clipped by 5 bases and J by 4 bases; unmatched bases: 7. CDR1 and CDR2 from the germline V gene are MNHEY and SVGAGI. The CDR3 length is 14 residues. CDR3 sequence: CASSTGTGLYEQYF. DNA for the CDR3: TGTGCCAGCAGTACCGGGACAGGCCTTTACGAGCAGTACTTC.

This chain connects TRBV7-9 to TRBJ1-5; D is perhaps TRBD1 (6 bases). V dropped 5 bases and J dropped 5 bases, with 16 bases sitting between them. The CDR3 sequence is 15 residues long. Per germline, CDR1 SEHNR and CDR2 FQNEAQ (reference sequence). CDR3 sequence (DNA): TGTGCCAGCAGCCTAGGAAACAGGGAAGATCAGCCCCAGCATTTT. It specifies CASSLGNREDQPQHF. The whole variable domain, remainder taken from reference TRBV7-9 and TRBJ1-5, is DTGVSQNPRHKITKRGQNVTFRCDPISEHNRLYWYRQTLGQGPEFLTYFQNEAQLEKSRLLSDRFSAERPKGSFSTLEIQRTEQGDSAMYLCASSLGNREDQPQHFGDGTRLSIL.

A few counts support this clone. The chain uses TRBV27 and TRBJ1-4, with TRBD1 matching over 7 bases. Germline CDR1 is MNHEY and CDR2 is SMNVEV (reference sequence). The ends lost 7 bases at V and 8 bases at J; junction bases unmatched: 7. This CDR3 is built from 13 residues. DNA for the CDR3: TGTGCCAGCACCCGGACAGGATGGGAAAAACTGTTTTTT. It yields the protein CASTRTGWEKLFF. Complete variable domain (other parts from reference TRBV27 and TRBJ1-4): EAQVTQNPRYLITVTGKKLTVTCSQNMNHEYMSWYRQDPGLGLRQIYYSMNVEVTDKGDVPEGYKVSRKEKRNFPLILESPSPNQTSLYFCASTRTGWEKLFFGSGTQLSVL.

The rearrangement uses TRBV23-1 and TRBJ1-1; 8 bases are a match to TRBD1. TRBV23-1 is reported as an ORF; its role is uncertain. This CDR3 is built from 16 residues. Trimming took 0 bases from V and 0 from J; bases not matched to a gene: 3. In DNA form, the CDR3 reads TGCGCCAGCAGTCAATCCCGACAGGGGATGAACACTGAAGCTTTCTTT. It codes for CASSQSRQGMNTEAFF.

Concerning this clone itself: This sample also contains other DNA sequences that code for the same CDR3. CDR3 bases: TGTGCCAGCAGCTTAGGACTAGCGAACTACGAGCAGTACTTC. It codes for CASSLGLANYEQYF. The V call is TRBV11-2, the J call TRBJ2-7; 8 nucleotides match TRBD2. Per the germline V gene, CDR1 is SGHAT and CDR2 is FQNNGV. The J segment lost 3 bases and the V segment lost 1 base, leaving 2 bases of the junction unmatched. The CDR3 spans 14 residues.

Concerning this clone itself: A junction boundary mismatches the germline segment, possibly from a read error. The chain is built from TRBV19 and TRBJ2-2; perhaps TRBD2 as D (5 bases). Germline CDR1 is LNHDA and CDR2 is SQIVND (reference sequence). The CDR3 sequence is 14 residues long. This chain's CDR3 is CASTLRTFHRGAVF. The CDR3 nucleotides are TGTGCCAGTACTCTTCGGACTTTTCACCGGGGAGCTGTTTTT.

The V and J genes are TRBV5-1 and TRBJ1-2; 9 bases are a match to TRBD1. There are 16 residues in the CDR3. J lost 5 bases, V lost 4 bases, and 12 bases had no gene match. CDR1 and CDR2 (germline): SGHRS, YFSETQ. This chain's CDR3 is CASSPETGGTQYGYTF. CDR3 sequence (DNA): TGCGCCAGCAGCCCCGAGACAGGGGGAACCCAATATGGCTACACCTTC. Supplemented by reference TRBV5-1 and TRBJ1-2, the full variable domain reads KAGVTQTPRYLIKTRGQQVTLSCSPISGHRSVSWYQQTPGQGLQFLFEYFSETQRNKGNFPGRFSGRQFSNSRSEMNVSTLELGDSALYLCASSPETGGTQYGYTFGSGTRLTVV.

Only a few counts were recorded for this clone. The chain has TRBV5-1 and TRBJ2-7; a weak D match, TRBD1 (6 bases). This CDR3 region has 14 residues. The V gene lost 4 bases and the J gene lost 2 bases, with 13 bases spanning the gap. Germline V CDR1 and CDR2: SGHRS, YFSETQ. The CDR3: CASSIGQNTYEQYF. The CDR3 DNA is TGCGCCAGCAGCATTGGACAGAACACCTACGAGCAGTACTTC.